Below are 5 T cell receptor beta chains sequenced from a single sample in a study of cytomegalovirus exposure and HLA in healthy donors. The method was immunoSEQ multiplex PCR; TCRdb's version includes in-frame clones alone and lacks a portion of them. Altogether 90,000 to 130,000 clones are present, approximately 85% being singletons, with the ten largest covering approximately 2.9%. The sample consisted of PBMCs. The receptors were sampled from a young woman in good health and CMV-seronegative.

The table lists this clone with a few counts. V usage is TRBV4-2 and J usage is TRBJ2-5; perhaps TRBD2 as D (5 bases). V was cut by 2 bases and J by 2 bases, with 9 bases left in between. The CDR3 has 14 residues. The V gene's germline CDR1 is LGHNA and CDR2 YNFKEQ. CDR3 sequence: CASSQNEGQETQYF. The CDR3 DNA reads as TGTGCCAGCAGCCAAAACGAGGGACAAGAGACCCAGTACTTC.

Notes on this clone: A read error may be the cause here, since a much bigger clone is one base away. The rearrangement joins TRBV5-6 to TRBJ1-5; 9 bases line up with TRBD1. Germline V lookup: CDR1 SGHDT, CDR2 YYEEEE. V shed 4 bases, J shed 2 bases, and the junction held 1 base outside the gene matches. The CDR3 is 14 residues long. The DNA for the CDR3 is TGTGCCAGCAGCGGGGACAGGGGCAATCAGCCCCAGCATTTT. Translating gives CASSGDRGNQPQHF. The full variable domain, rest sourced from reference TRBV5-6 and TRBJ1-5, is DAGVTQSPTHLIKTRGQQVTLRCSPKSGHDTVSWYQQALGQGPQFIFQYYEEEERQRGNFPDRFSGHQFPNYSSELNVNALLLGDSALYLCASSGDRGNQPQHFGDGTRLSIL.

The sample holds one count of this clone. CDR3 sequence: CAWSGGSESEAFF. CDR3 nucleotides: TGTGCCTGGAGTGGAGGGAGTGAGTCTGAAGCTTTCTTT. This sequence joins TRBV30 and TRBJ1-1; D ambiguous. The V and J ends lost 1 base and 6 bases respectively, with 12 bases between them. The CDR3 is 13 residues long. Germline V gene sequence: CDR1 GTSNPN, CDR2 SVGIG (reference sequence).

J is TRBJ1-5 and V is TRBV6-4, with D possibly being TRBD1 (5 bases). The germline gives CDR1 MRHNA, CDR2 SNTAGT. This CDR3 is built from 14 residues. Trimming took off 3 bases at V and 2 bases at J, with 8 bases between the two ends. The CDR3 region has the DNA TGTGCCAGCAGTGAAGGGGAGGGCAATCAGCCCCAGCATTTT. This translates into CASSEGEGNQPQHF.

The chain is built from TRBV27 and TRBJ2-5, with TRBD2 matching 10 bases. Germline V gene data show CDR1 as MNHEY and CDR2 as SMNVEV (reference sequence). Trimming took 5 bases from V and 2 from J; bases not matched to a gene: 5. This CDR3 spans 15 amino acids. CDR3 bases: TGTGCCAGCAGTCCTGGACTAGCGGTACAAGAGACCCAGTACTTC. Protein sequence: CASSPGLAVQETQYF.